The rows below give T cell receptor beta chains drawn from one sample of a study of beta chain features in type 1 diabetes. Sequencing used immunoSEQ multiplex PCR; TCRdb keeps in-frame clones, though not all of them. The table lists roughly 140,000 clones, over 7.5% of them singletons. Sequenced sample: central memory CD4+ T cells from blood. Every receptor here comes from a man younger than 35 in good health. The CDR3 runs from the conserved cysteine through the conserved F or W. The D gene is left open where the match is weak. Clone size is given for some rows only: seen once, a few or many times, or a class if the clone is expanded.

cdr3_aa: CASSSPSGTQYF; cdr3_nt: TGTGCCAGCAGCTCCCCGTCAGGAACGCAGTATTTT; v_call: TRBV11-2; clone_size: .; j_call: TRBJ2-3; d_call: .
cdr3_aa: CAYSVNYGYTF; cdr3_nt: TGTGCATACTCCGTTAACTATGGCTACACCTTC; v_call: TRBV30; clone_size: few; j_call: TRBJ1-2; d_call: .
cdr3_aa: CASSFGTGGAQPQHF; cdr3_nt: TGTGCCAGCAGTTTCGGCACAGGGGGCGCCCAGCCCCAGCATTTT; v_call: TRBV27; clone_size: .; j_call: TRBJ1-5; d_call: TRBD1
cdr3_aa: CASSSSGTGGQETQYF; cdr3_nt: TGTGCCAGCAGCTCCTCCGGGACAGGGGGCCAAGAGACCCAGTACTTC; v_call: TRBV7-7; clone_size: many; j_call: TRBJ2-5; d_call: TRBD1
cdr3_aa: CATSRVRAGVVTDTQYF; cdr3_nt: TGTGCCACCAGCAGAGTACGAGCGGGGGTTGTGACAGATACGCAGTATTTT; v_call: TRBV15; clone_size: .; j_call: TRBJ2-3; d_call: TRBD2
cdr3_aa: CASSRDWSYNEQFF; cdr3_nt: TGTGCCAGCAGCCGCGACTGGTCCTACAATGAGCAGTTCTTC; v_call: TRBV5-4; clone_size: few; j_call: TRBJ2-1; d_call: .
cdr3_aa: CASSPRLPGQGRQPQHF; cdr3_nt: TGTGCCAGCTCACCGAGGTTACCGGGACAGGGGCGGCAGCCCCAGCATTTT; v_call: TRBV18; clone_size: .; j_call: TRBJ1-5; d_call: TRBD1
cdr3_aa: CAWSVLGGTTNTGELFF; cdr3_nt: TGTGCCTGGAGTGTACTCGGCGGGACGACGAACACCGGGGAGCTGTTTTTT; v_call: TRBV30; clone_size: .; j_call: TRBJ2-2; d_call: .
cdr3_aa: CASRETGYDSGANVLTF; cdr3_nt: TGTGCCAGTAGGGAAACAGGCTACGACTCTGGGGCCAACGTCCTGACTTTC; v_call: TRBV19; clone_size: .; j_call: TRBJ2-6; d_call: .
cdr3_aa: CASSSDRGYQPQHF; cdr3_nt: TGTGCCAGCAGCTCGGACAGGGGTTACCAGCCCCAGCATTTT; v_call: TRBV7-2; clone_size: .; j_call: TRBJ1-5; d_call: TRBD1
cdr3_aa: CASSLGRYEQFF; cdr3_nt: TGTGCCAGCAGTTTAGGCAGGTATGAGCAGTTCTTC; v_call: TRBV28; clone_size: few; j_call: TRBJ2-1; d_call: .
cdr3_aa: CASSSGTGSNQPQHF; cdr3_nt: TGTGCCAGCAGCTCCGGGACAGGGTCCAATCAGCCCCAGCATTTT; v_call: TRBV5-4; clone_size: few; j_call: TRBJ1-5; d_call: TRBD1
cdr3_aa: CAWSVGRVVYEQYF; cdr3_nt: TGTGCCTGGAGTGTGGGCAGGGTGGTTTACGAGCAGTACTTC; v_call: TRBV30; clone_size: .; j_call: TRBJ2-7; d_call: .
cdr3_aa: CASSSMAGGSTDTQYF; cdr3_nt: TGTGCCAGCAGCAGTATGGCGGGGGGGAGCACAGATACGCAGTATTTT; v_call: TRBV7-9; clone_size: once; j_call: TRBJ2-3; d_call: TRBD2
cdr3_aa: CASSQDAQGNYGYTF; cdr3_nt: TGCGCCAGCAGCCAAGATGCACAGGGGAACTATGGCTACACCTTC; v_call: TRBV4-3; clone_size: few; j_call: TRBJ1-2; d_call: TRBD1
cdr3_aa: CASSWSPYYTEAFF; cdr3_nt: TGTGCCAGCAGTTGGAGTCCGTATTACACTGAAGCTTTCTTT; v_call: TRBV27; clone_size: .; j_call: TRBJ1-1; d_call: .